A selection of T cell receptor beta chains follows, all from one sample in a study of T cell responses to AZD1222 COVID-19 vaccine. Profiling relied on immunoSEQ multiplex PCR, and the TCRdb table lists in-frame clones only, not all of them. The top ten hold more than 1.3% of the sample, which has some 150,000 clones, over 90% seen once. The starting material was peripheral blood, obtained 28 days after the second AZD1222 dose. The receptors derive from an adult who received the AZD1222 COVID-19 vaccine. The CDR3 runs from the conserved cysteine through the conserved F or W. D genes are given only for firm matches.

TRBJ2-7 | TRBV6-5 | - | CASSYISGSPYEQYF
TRBJ2-7 | TRBV11-2 | - | CASSHTPSRLSYEQYF
TRBJ2-7 | TRBV29-1 | - | CSVEDSLGQYF
TRBJ2-1 | TRBV6-2/TRBV6-3 | - | CASSYGAKGNREQFF
TRBJ2-1 | TRBV10-3 | TRBD2 | CAIKSSGHYNEQFF
TRBJ1-1 | TRBV12-3/TRBV12-4 | - | CASSLGGNTEAFF
TRBJ1-1 | TRBV30 | - | CAWKRANTEAFF
TRBJ1-5 | TRBV23-1 | - | CASSLVNQPQHF
TRBJ1-5 | TRBV18 | TRBD1 | CASSPGTGGNQPQHF
TRBJ1-6 | TRBV6-5 | TRBD1 | CASRARTGSNSPLHF
TRBJ2-5 | TRBV5-1 | TRBD1 | CASSERDRNGETQYF
TRBJ2-7 | TRBV11-2 | - | CASSPRASPGRYEQYF
TRBJ2-5 | TRBV29-1 | TRBD2 | CSARTGGARETQYF
TRBJ2-1 | TRBV12-5 | - | CASGDFRTILNFF
TRBJ2-1 | TRBV12-5 | TRBD2 | CASGLSLAGGNNEQFF
TRBJ1-1 | TRBV2 | - | CASSGQVKNTEAFF
TRBJ2-7 | TRBV7-9 | TRBD2 | CASSFGTRAYEQYF
TRBJ1-2 | TRBV3-1/TRBV3-2 | - | CASSQAPSDPSYGYTF
TRBJ2-1 | TRBV5-4 | - | CASSLAPQSEQFF
TRBJ2-7 | TRBV2 | TRBD1 | CASRDMGQSYEQYF
TRBJ2-3 | TRBV11-2 | TRBD2 | CASRSGLASDTQYF
TRBJ2-1 | TRBV9 | TRBD1 | CASSVEGAGMGQFF
TRBJ2-3 | TRBV30 | TRBD2 | CAWSSGTSGSRPQDTQYF
TRBJ2-1 | TRBV7-2 | - | CASSLTQYPYNEQFF
TRBJ2-1 | TRBV15 | - | CATSREGGIKYNEQFF
TRBJ1-1 | TRBV11-3 | - | CASSLTGRTEAFF
TRBJ1-2 | TRBV10-3 | TRBD1 | CAIGDPGQLTYGYTF
TRBJ1-1 | TRBV30 | - | CAWRQNTEAFF
TRBJ2-2 | TRBV21-1 | - | CASRTNRDRHIPANTGELFF
TRBJ2-7 | TRBV30 | - | CAWSGRGYEQYF
TRBJ1-3 | TRBV9 | TRBD1 | CASSDPYTGTGRNTIYF
TRBJ1-4 | TRBV27 | TRBD1 | CASSPHRGPNEKLFF
TRBJ1-1 | TRBV7-9 | TRBD1 | CASSPRTGGPRTEAFF
TRBJ1-1 | TRBV3-1/TRBV3-2 | TRBD1 | CASSPRQGKWGNTEAFF
TRBJ2-6 | TRBV9 | - | CASSQAGANVLTF
TRBJ1-1 | TRBV5-8 | - | CASSLVQRGYMNTEAFF
TRBJ2-7 | TRBV7-8 | TRBD2 | CASSLAGEGKISGRAWQYF
TRBJ1-1 | TRBV5-8 | - | CASSLQGNTEAFF
TRBJ2-5 | TRBV7-9 | TRBD2 | CASSLPAGGYQETQYF
TRBJ1-6 | TRBV28 | - | CASRLRQRNSPLHF
TRBJ1-1 | TRBV7-8 | - | CASSFRSSGEAFF
TRBJ1-1 | TRBV6-5 | - | CASSYQPLVVSTEAFF
TRBJ2-1 | TRBV5-4 | TRBD2 | CASSLELLAGAEQFF
TRBJ1-3 | TRBV28 | - | CASLPGGEKGNTIYF
TRBJ1-6 | TRBV5-1 | - | CASSLGVGDKINSPLHF
TRBJ2-1 | TRBV6-6 | TRBD2 | CASSYSASGSNNEQFF
TRBJ2-7 | TRBV6-5 | - | CASSYSTGGAKEQYF
TRBJ2-1 | TRBV25-1 | TRBD2 | CASSELADVGDEQFF
TRBJ1-1 | TRBV19 | - | CASMTIQGGHTEAFF
TRBJ2-5 | TRBV4-1 | TRBD2 | CASSQDSVSGGQETQYF